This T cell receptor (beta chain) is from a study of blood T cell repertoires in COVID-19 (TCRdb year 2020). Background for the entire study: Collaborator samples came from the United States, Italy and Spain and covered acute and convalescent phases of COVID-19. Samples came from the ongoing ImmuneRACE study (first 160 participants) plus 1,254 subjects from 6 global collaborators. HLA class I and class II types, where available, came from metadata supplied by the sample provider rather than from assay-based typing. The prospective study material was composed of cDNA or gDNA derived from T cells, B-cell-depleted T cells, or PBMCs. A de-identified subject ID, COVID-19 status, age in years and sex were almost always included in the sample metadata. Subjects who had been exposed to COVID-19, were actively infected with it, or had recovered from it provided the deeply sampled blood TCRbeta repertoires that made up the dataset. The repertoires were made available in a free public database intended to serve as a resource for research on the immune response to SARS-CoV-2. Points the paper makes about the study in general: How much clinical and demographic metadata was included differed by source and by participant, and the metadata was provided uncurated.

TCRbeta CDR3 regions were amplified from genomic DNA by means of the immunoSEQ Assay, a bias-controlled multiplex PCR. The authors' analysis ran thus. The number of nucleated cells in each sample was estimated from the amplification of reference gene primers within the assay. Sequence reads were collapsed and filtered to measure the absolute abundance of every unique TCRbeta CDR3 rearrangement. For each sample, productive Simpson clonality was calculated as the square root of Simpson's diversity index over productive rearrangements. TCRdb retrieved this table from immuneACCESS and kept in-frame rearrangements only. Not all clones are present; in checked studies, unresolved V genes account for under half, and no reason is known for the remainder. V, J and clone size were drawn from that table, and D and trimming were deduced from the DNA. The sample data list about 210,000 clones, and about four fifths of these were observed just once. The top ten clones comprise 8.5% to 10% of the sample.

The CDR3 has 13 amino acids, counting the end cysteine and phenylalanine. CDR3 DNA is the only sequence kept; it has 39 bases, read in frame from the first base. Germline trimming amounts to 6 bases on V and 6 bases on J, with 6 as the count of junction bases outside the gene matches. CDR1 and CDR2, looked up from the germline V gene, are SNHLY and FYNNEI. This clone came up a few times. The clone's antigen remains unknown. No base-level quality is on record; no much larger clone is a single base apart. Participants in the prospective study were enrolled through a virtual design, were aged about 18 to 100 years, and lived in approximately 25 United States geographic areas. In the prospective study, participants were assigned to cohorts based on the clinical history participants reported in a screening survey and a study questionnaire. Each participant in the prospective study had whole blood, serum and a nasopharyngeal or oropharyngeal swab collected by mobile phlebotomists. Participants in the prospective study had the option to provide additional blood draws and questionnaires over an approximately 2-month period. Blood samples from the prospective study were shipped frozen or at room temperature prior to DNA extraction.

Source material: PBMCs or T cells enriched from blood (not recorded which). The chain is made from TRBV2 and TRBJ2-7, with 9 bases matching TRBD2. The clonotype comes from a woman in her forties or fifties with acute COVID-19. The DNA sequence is TGTGCCAGCAGGCCAGCGGGAGGCCTCGAGCAGTACTTC. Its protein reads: CASRPAGGLEQYF.